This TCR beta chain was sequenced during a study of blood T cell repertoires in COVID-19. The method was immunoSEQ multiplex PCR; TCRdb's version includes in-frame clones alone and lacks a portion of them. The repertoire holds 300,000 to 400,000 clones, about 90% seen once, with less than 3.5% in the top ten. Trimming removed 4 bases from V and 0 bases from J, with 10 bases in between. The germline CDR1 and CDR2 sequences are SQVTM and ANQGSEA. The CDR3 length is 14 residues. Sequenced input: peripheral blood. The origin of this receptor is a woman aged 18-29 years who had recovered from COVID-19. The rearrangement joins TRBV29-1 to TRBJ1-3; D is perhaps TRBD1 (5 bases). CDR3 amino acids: CSVGDSSSGNTIYF. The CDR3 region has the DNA TGCAGCGTTGGGGACTCGAGCTCTGGAAACACCATATATTTT. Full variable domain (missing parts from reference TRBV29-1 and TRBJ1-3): SAVISQKPSRDICQRGTSLTIQCQVDSQVTMMFWYRQQPGQSLTLIATANQGSEATYESGFVIDKFPISRPNLTFSTLTVSNMSPEDSSIYLCSVGDSSSGNTIYFGEGSWLTVV.